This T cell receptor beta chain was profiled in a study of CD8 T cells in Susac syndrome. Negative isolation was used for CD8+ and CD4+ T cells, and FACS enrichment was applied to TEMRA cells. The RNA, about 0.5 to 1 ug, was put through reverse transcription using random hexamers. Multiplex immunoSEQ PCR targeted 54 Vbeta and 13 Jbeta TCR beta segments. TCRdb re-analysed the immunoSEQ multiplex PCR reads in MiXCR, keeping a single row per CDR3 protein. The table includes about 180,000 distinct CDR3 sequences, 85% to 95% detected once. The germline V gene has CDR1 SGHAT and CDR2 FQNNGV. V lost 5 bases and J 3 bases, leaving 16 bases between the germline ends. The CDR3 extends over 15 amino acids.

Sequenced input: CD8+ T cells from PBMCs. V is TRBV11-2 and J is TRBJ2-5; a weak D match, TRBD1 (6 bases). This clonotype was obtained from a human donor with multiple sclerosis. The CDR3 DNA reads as TGTGCCAGCAGCCCCGCCGGACAGTATGAAGAGACCCAGTACTTC. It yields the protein CASSPAGQYEETQYF.